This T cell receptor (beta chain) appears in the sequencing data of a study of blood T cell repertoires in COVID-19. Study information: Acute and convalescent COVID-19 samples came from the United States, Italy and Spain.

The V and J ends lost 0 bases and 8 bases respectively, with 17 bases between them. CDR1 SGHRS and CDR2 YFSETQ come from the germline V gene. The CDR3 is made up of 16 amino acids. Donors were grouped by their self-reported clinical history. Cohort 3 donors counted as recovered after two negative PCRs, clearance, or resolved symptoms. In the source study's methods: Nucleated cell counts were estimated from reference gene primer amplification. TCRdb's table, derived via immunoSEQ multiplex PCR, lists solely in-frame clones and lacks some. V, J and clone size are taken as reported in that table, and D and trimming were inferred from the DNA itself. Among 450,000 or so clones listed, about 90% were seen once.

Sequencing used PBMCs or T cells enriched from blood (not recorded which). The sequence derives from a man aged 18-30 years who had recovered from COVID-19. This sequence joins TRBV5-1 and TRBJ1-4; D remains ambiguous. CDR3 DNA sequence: TGCGCCAGCAGCTTGGTGATGGGAGTAGGGAACGAAAAACTGTTTTTT. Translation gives CASSLVMGVGNEKLFF.